Detailed here is one T cell receptor beta chain. The target antigen is unknown. V was cut by 5 bases and J by 1 base, with 15 bases left in between. The CDR3 length is 15 residues. From germline, CDR1 is ENHRY and CDR2 SYGVKD. The data were obtained in a study of cytomegalovirus exposure and HLA in healthy donors. The wider study: Earlier work reported 110 million or so unique TCR beta sequences from about 179 million T cells. Study-wide results and limits: Both high specificity and high sensitivity reportedly marked the classifier's diagnosis of cytomegalovirus status. Researchers reported in a later analysis that a missense DCLRE1C variant was tied to TCR beta V- and J-gene trimming. Specific recognition of CMV antigens was confirmed in vitro for a few chains (all CMV-associated).

With 60 Vbeta and 13 Jbeta primers, the PCR was carried out. Assay: immunoSEQ multiplex PCR; the TCRdb copy retains only in-frame clones and omits some. The sample carries about 120,000 clones, around 78% recorded once. The chain recombines TRBV10-3 with TRBJ2-7; a weak D match, TRBD1 (6 bases). What was sequenced was PBMCs. The TCR originated in a woman aged 25 to 39 in good health and CMV-seropositive. CDR3 bases: TGTGCCATCAGTTTGGACAGTGCGCGTTCCTACGAGCAGTACTTC. Translated, it gives CAISLDSARSYEQYF.